This paragraph reports one T cell receptor (beta chain). The data originate from a study of graft-versus-host responses after intestinal transplantation. The assay was immunoSEQ multiplex PCR, and TCRdb's table has in-frame clones only and misses some. This table holds some 12,000 clones, around four fifths found once. V shed 5 bases and J 2 bases; nucleotides not matched to a gene: 7. CDR1 and CDR2 (germline): MNHEY, SMNVEV (reference sequence). The CDR3 length is 16 residues. The chain is built from TRBV27 and TRBJ2-1; TRBD2 agrees at 9 bases. The TCR sequence derives from a human patient who received an intestinal transplant, so some T cells may come from the graft donor. The specimen was PBMCs, collected approximately 120 days after transplant. CDR3 nucleotide sequence: TGTGCCAGCAGTATTACACCTAGCGGGACCTACAATGAGCAGTTCTTC. Translating gives CASSITPSGTYNEQFF.